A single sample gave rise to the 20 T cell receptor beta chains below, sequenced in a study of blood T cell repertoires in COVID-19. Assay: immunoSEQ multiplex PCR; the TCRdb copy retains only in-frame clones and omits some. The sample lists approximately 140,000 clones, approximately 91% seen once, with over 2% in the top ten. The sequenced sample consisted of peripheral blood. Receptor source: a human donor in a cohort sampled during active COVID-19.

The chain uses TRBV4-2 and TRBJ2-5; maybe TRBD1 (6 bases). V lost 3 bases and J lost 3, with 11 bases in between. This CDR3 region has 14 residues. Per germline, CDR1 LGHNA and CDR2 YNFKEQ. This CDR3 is CASSHGQTKETQYF. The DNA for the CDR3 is TGTGCCAGCAGCCACGGACAGACGAAAGAGACCCAGTACTTC.

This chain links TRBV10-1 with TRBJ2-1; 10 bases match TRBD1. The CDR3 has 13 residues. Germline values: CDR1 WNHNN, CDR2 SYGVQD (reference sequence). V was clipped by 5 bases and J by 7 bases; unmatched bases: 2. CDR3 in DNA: TGCGCCAGCAGTTGGGACAGGGGTAATGAGCAGTTCTTC. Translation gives CASSWDRGNEQFF.

The CDR3 bases are TGTGCCAGCAGTTTAGCAGGGGGGGAGCAGTACTTC. This encodes CASSLAGGEQYF. The chain joins TRBV27 to TRBJ2-7; perhaps TRBD1 as D (7 bases). The V gene's germline CDR1 is MNHEY and CDR2 SMNVEV (reference sequence). CDR3 size: 12 residues. V lost 2 bases, J lost 7 bases, and 9 bases lay in between.

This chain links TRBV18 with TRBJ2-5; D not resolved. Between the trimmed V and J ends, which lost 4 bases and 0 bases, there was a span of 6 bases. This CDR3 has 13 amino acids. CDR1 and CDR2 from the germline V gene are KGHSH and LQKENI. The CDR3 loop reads CASSLRYQETQYF. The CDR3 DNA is TGTGCCAGCTCACTGCGGTACCAAGAGACCCAGTACTTC.

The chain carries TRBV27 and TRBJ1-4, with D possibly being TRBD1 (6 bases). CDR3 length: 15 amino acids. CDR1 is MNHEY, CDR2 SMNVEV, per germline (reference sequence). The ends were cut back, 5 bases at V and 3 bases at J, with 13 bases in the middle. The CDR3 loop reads CASSLGGIANEKLFF. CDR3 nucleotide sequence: TGTGCCAGCAGTCTAGGGGGAATAGCTAATGAAAAACTGTTTTTT.

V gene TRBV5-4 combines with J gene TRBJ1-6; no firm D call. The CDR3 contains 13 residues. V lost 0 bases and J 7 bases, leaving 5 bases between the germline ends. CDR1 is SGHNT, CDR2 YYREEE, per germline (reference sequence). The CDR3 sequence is CASSLDLNSPLHF. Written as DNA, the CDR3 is TGTGCCAGCAGCTTGGATCTCAATTCACCCCTCCACTTT. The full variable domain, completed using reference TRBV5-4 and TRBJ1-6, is ETGVTQSPTHLIKTRGQQVTLRCSSQSGHNTVSWYQQALGQGPQFIFQYYREEENGRGNFPPRFSGLQFPNYSSELNVNALELDDSALYLCASSLDLNSPLHFGNGTRLTVT.

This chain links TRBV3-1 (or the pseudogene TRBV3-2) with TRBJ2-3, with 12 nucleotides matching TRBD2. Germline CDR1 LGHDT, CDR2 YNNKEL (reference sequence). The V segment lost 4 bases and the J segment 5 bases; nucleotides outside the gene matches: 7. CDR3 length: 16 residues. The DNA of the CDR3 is TGTGCCAGCAGCCTCCGACTAGCGGGAGACGAAGATACGCAGTATTTT. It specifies CASSLRLAGDEDTQYF.

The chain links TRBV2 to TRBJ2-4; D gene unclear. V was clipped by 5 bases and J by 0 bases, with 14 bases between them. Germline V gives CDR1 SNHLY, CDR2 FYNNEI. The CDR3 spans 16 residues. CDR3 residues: CASSTLRTGAKNIQYF. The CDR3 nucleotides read TGTGCCAGCAGTACGCTTAGAACCGGAGCCAAAAACATTCAGTACTTC.

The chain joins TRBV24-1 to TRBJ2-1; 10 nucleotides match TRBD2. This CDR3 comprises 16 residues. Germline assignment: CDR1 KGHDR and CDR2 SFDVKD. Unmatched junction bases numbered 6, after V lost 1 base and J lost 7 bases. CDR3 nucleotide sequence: TGTGCCACCAGTGATTTAGCTAGCGGGAGCGGGAATGAGCAGTTCTTC. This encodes CATSDLASGSGNEQFF.

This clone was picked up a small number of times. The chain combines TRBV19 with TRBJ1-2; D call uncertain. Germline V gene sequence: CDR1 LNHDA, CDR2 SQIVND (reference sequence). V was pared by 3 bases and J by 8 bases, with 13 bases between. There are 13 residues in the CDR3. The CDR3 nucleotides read TGTGCCAGTAGTATTGACGGACTATGGGGCTACACCTTC. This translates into CASSIDGLWGYTF.

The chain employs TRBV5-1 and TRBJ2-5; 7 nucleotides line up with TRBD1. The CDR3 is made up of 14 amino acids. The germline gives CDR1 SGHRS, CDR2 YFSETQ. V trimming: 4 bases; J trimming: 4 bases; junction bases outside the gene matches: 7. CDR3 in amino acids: CASSPGTALETQYF. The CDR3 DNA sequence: TGCGCCAGCAGCCCCGGGACAGCCTTAGAGACCCAGTACTTC.

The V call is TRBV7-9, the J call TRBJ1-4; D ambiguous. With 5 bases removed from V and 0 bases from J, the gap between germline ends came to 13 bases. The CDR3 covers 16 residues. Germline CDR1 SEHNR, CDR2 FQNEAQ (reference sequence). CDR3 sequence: CASSPWALTTNEKLFF. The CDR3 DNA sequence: TGTGCCAGCAGCCCGTGGGCGCTAACAACTAATGAAAAACTGTTTTTT.

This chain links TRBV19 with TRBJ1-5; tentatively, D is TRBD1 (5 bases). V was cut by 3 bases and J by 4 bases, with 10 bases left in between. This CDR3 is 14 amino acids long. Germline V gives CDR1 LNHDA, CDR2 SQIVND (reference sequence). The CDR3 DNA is TGTGCCAGTAGTATTCGGGGGATGAATCAGCCCCAGCATTTT. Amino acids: CASSIRGMNQPQHF.

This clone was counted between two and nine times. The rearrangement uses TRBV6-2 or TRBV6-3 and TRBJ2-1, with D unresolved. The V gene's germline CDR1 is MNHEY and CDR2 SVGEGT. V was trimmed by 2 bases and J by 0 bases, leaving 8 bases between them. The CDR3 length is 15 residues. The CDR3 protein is CASSYVSSSYNEQFF. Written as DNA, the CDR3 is TGTGCCAGCAGTTACGTCTCGTCCTCCTACAATGAGCAGTTCTTC.

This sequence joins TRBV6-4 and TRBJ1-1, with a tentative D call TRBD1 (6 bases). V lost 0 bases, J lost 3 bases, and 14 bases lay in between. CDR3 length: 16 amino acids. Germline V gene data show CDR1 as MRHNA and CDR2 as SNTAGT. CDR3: CASSDSDSRGDTEAFF. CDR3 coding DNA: TGTGCCAGCAGTGACTCGGACAGCCGGGGGGACACTGAAGCTTTCTTT.

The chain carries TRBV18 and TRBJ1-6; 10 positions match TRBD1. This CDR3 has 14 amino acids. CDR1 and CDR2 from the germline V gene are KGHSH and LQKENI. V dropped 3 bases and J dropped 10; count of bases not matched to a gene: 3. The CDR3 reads CASSPTGGLSPLHF. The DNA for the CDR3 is TGTGCCAGCTCACCGACAGGGGGCTTGTCACCCCTCCACTTT.

CDR3 region: CATSPPGGSSNEQFF. The CDR3 region has the DNA TGTGCCACCAGCCCCCCGGGGGGGTCGTCCAATGAGCAGTTCTTC. The chain employs TRBV15 and TRBJ2-1; 8 bases match TRBD2. The CDR3 is 15 amino acids. The germline CDR1 and CDR2 sequences are LNHNV and YYDKDF (reference sequence). The trim removed 5 bases at V and 6 bases at J, leaving 9 bases unmatched. Supplemented by reference TRBV15 and TRBJ2-1, the full variable domain reads DAMVIQNPRYQVTQFGKPVTLSCSQTLNHNVMYWYQQKSSQAPKLLFHYYDKDFNNEADTPDNFQSRRPNTSFCFLDIRSPGLGDTAMYLCATSPPGGSSNEQFFGPGTRLTVL.

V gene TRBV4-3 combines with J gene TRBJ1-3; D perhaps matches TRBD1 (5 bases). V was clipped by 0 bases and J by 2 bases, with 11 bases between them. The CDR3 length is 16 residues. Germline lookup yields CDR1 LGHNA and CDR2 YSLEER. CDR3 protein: CASSQDPGEAGNTIYF. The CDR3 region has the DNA TGCGCCAGCAGCCAAGATCCGGGGGAGGCTGGAAACACCATATATTTT.

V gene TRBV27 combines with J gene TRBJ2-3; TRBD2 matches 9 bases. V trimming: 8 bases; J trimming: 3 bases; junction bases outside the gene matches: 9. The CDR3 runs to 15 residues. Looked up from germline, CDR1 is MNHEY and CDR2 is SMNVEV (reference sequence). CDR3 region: CASSTPGLATDTQYF. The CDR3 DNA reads TGTGCCAGCTCTACCCCGGGACTAGCAACAGATACGCAGTATTTT.

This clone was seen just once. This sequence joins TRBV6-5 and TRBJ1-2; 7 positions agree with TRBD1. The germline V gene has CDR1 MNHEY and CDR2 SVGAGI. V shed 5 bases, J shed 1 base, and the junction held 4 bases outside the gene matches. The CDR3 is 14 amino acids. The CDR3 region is CASSPRDSNYGYTF. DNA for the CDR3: TGTGCCAGCAGTCCCCGGGACAGTAACTATGGCTACACCTTC.